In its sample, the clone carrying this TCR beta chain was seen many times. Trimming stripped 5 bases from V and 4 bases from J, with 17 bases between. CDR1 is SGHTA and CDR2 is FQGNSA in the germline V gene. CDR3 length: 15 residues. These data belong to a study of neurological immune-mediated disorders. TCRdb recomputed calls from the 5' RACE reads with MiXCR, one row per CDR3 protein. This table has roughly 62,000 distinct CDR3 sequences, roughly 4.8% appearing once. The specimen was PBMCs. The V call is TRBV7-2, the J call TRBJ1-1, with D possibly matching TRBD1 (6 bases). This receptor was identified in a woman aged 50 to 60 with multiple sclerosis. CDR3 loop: CASSLTTGKVTEAFF. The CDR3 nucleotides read TGTGCCAGCAGCCTTACTACAGGGAAGGTCACTGAAGCTTTCTTT.